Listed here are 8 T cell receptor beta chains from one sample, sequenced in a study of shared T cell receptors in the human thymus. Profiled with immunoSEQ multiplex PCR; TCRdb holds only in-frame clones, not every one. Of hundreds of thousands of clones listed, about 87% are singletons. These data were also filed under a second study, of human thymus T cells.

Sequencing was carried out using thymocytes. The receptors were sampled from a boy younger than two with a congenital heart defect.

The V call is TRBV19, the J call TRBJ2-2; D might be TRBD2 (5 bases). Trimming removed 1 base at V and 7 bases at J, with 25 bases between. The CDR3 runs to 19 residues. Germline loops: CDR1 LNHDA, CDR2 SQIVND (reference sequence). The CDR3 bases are TGTGCCAGTAGTATAGCTCGGTCAGCGGATTTTCGAGGTGGCGGGGAGCTGTTTTTT. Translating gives CASSIARSADFRGGGELFF. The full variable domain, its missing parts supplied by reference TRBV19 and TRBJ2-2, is DGGITQSPKYLFRKEGQNVTLSCEQNLNHDAMYWYRQDPGQGLRLIYYSQIVNDFQKGDIAEGYSVSREKKESFPLTVTSAQKNPTAFYLCASSIARSADFRGGGELFFGEGSRLTVL.

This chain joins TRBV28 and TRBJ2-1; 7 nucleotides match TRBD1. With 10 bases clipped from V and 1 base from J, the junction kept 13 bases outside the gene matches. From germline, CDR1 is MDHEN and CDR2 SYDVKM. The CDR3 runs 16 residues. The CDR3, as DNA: TGTGCCACCGCCAGCCGACAGGGCAGGTCCTACAATGAGCAGTTCTTC. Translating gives CATASRQGRSYNEQFF.

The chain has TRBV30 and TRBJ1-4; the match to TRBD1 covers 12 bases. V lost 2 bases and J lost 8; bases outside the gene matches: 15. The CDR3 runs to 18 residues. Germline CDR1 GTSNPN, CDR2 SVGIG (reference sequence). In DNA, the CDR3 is TGTGCCTGGAGTATCCCGAAGTTAGGGACAGGGGGCGAAGAAAAACTGTTTTTT. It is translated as CAWSIPKLGTGGEEKLFF.

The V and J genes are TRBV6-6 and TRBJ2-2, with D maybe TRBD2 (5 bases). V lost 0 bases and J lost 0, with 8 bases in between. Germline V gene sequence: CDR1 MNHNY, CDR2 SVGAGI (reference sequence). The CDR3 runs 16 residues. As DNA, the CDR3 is TGTGCCAGCAGTTACTCGGGAGCAGCGAACACCGGGGAGCTGTTTTTT. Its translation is CASSYSGAANTGELFF.

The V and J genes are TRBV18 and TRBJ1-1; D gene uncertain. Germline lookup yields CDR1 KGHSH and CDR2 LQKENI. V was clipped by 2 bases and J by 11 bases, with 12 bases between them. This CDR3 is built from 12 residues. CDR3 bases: TGTGCCAGCTCACCATGCGGGCGCTCGGCTTTCTTT. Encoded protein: CASSPCGRSAFF.

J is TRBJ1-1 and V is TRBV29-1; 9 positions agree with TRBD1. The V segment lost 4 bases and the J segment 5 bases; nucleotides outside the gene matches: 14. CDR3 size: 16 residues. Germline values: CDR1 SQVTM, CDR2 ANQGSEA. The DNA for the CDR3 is TGCAGCGTTGCAGATACAGGGGGCGCATACAAGACTGAAGCTTTCTTT. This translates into CSVADTGGAYKTEAFF.

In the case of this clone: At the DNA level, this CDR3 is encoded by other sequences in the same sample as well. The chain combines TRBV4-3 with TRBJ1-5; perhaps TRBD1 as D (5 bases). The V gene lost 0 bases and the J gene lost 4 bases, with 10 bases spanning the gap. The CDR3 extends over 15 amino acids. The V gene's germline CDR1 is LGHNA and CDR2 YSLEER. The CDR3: CASSQDGQGNQPQHF. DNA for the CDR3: TGCGCCAGCAGCCAAGACGGCCAGGGAAATCAGCCCCAGCATTTT.

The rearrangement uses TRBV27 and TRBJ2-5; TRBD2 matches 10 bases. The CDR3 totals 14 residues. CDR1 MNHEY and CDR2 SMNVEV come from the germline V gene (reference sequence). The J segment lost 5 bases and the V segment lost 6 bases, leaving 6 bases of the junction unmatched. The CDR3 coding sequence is TGTGCCAGCAGAGGACTAGCGGCGTGGGAGACCCAGTACTTC. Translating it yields CASRGLAAWETQYF.